This T cell receptor beta chain was profiled in a study of cytomegalovirus exposure and HLA in healthy donors. The count of this clone is one. PCR used 60 Vbeta primers and 13 Jbeta primers. Assay: immunoSEQ multiplex PCR; the TCRdb copy retains only in-frame clones and omits some. Among about 81,000 clones listed, just over 75% were seen once. From germline, CDR1 is SGHRS and CDR2 YFSETQ. This CDR3 has 14 amino acids. V shed 4 bases, J shed 3 bases, and the junction held 6 bases outside the gene matches. The receptor's source is a man aged 45 to 65 in good health and CMV-seropositive. The gene calls are TRBV5-1 and TRBJ2-7; 8 bases map to TRBD2. Sequencing was performed on PBMCs. The CDR3 DNA reads as TGCGCCAGCAGCGCGGGGGGCGGAGACTACGAGCAGTACTTC. Amino acid sequence: CASSAGGGDYEQYF.